This TCR beta chain was recorded in a study of Ad26.COV2.S vaccination and SARS-CoV-2 variants. Background on the study: Participants got Ad26.COV2.S intramuscularly, once or twice 56 days apart. Study findings and constraints: Spike-specific TCR breadth in vaccine recipients exceeded that seen in placebo recipients. Breadth of non-spike TCRs did not differ between vaccinees and placebo recipients.

This clone was observed once. Its antigen is as yet unknown. Treatment noted: 15 to 20 received Ad26.COV2.S at low or high dose, single or two shots; about 5 received placebo; per-sample allocation not given. At day 63 after the first vaccine or placebo injection, samples were drawn. Assay used: immunoSEQ multiplex PCR; TCRdb lists only in-frame clones, some missing. This table has approximately 300,000 clones, 86% appearing once. Trimming shortened V by 0 bases and J by 2 bases, and 8 bases separated the two germline ends. CDR1 and CDR2 (germline): GTSNPN, SVGIG (reference sequence). This CDR3 has 14 residues.

The receptor comes from a person between 18 and 60 years old who received the Ad26.COV2.S COVID-19 vaccine or a placebo. This material consisted of peripheral blood, taken in a trial of Ad26.COV2.S vaccine versus placebo. The genes are TRBV30 and TRBJ1-3; no firm D call. The CDR3 protein is CAWSVRAPGNTIYF. CDR3 nucleotide sequence: TGTGCCTGGAGTGTCCGAGCTCCTGGAAACACCATATATTTT.